Here is one TCR beta chain with its context. The record originates from a study of blood T cell repertoires in COVID-19. Study-wide context: Samples representing acute and convalescent COVID-19 were sourced from the United States, Italy and Spain. The analysed material was cDNA or gDNA that came from T cells, B-cell-depleted T cells, or PBMCs.

Per the study methods: Amplified reference gene primers provided the basis for estimating nucleated cell counts. The data were produced by immunoSEQ multiplex PCR, yet TCRdb's version contains in-frame clones alone and is incomplete. V and J calls and clone size follow that table, whereas D and trimming were derived from the DNA. Among 80,000 or so clones, 70% to 85% were seen once, and the ten largest hold around 5%. Sample: peripheral blood. This TCR came from a man in his fifties or sixties with active or convalescent COVID-19.

CDR3 region: CAIRDGQGAFGETQYF. CDR3 coding DNA: TGTGCCATCAGGGACGGACAGGGGGCTTTCGGGGAGACCCAGTACTTC. V usage is TRBV10-3 and J usage is TRBJ2-5; 11 bases are shared with TRBD1. This CDR3 comprises 16 residues. Germline values: CDR1 ENHRY, CDR2 SYGVKD. V lost 6 bases to trimming and J lost 5 bases; unmatched junction nucleotides: 11.